This T cell receptor beta chain came from a study of blood T cells in healthy people across ages. CDR1 is LNHNV and CDR2 is YYDKDF in the germline V gene (reference sequence). This CDR3 is built from 17 residues. J was trimmed by 6 bases and V by 0 bases; bases with no gene match: 8. A second PCR of 7 to 11 cycles used a sample-barcoded 5' primer and a J-beta primer mix. TCRdb fed the 5' RACE reads into MiXCR, producing one record per CDR3 protein. The table has 580,000 or so distinct CDR3 sequences, around 48% seen once. This receptor was obtained from a man older than 75 in good health. The rearrangement joins TRBV15 to TRBJ2-1; 10 bases map to TRBD2. The sequencing sample was made of blood. Here the CDR3 reads CATSRDLSGRAGNEQFF. The CDR3 region has the DNA TGTGCCACCAGCAGAGATCTGAGCGGGAGGGCAGGCAATGAGCAGTTCTTC.